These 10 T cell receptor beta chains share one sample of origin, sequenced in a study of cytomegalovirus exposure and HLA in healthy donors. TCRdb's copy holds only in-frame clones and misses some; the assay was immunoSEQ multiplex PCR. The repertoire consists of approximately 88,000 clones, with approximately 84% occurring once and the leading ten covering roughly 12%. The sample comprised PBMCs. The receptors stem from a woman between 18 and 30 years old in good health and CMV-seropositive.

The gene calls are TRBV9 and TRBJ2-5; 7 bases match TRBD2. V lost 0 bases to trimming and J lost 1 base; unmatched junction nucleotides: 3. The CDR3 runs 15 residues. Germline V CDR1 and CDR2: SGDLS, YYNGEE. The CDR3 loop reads CASSVEPGGQETQYF. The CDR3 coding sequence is TGTGCCAGCAGCGTAGAGCCGGGGGGCCAAGAGACCCAGTACTTC.

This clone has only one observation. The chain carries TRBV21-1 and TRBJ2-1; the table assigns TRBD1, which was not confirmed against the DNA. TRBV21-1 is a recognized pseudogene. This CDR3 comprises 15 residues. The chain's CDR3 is CASSNPGTAYNEQFF. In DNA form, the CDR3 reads TGTGCCAGCAGCAATCCAGGCACAGCCTACAATGAGCAGTTCTTC.

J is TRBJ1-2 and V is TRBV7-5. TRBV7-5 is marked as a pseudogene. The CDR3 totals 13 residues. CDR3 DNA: TGTGCCAGAAGCCGCCTAGAGGGATCTGGCTACACCTTC. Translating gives CARSRLEGSGYTF.

This chain's CDR3 is CASSLGTDTEAFF. In nucleotides, the CDR3 is TGCGCCAGCAGCTTGGGTACGGACACTGAAGCTTTCTTT. This chain uses TRBV5-1 with TRBJ1-1; no clear D gene. Germline lookup yields CDR1 SGHRS and CDR2 YFSETQ. V was pared by 0 bases and J by 3 bases, with 6 bases between. The CDR3 has 13 residues.

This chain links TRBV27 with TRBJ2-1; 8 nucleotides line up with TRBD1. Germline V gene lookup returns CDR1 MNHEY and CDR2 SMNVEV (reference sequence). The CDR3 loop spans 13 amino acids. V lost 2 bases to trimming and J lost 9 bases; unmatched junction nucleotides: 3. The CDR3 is CASSLRQGPEQFF. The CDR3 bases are TGTGCCAGCAGTTTACGACAGGGGCCTGAGCAGTTCTTC.

This CDR3 reads CASSVQGMALYEQYF. The CDR3 nucleotides read TGTGCCAGCAGTGTACAGGGAATGGCCCTTTACGAGCAGTACTTC. The chain uses TRBV28 and TRBJ2-7; tentative D call: TRBD1 (6 bases). The CDR3 spans 15 residues. Trimming cost V 5 bases and J 4 bases, with 18 bases left between them. Germline assignment: CDR1 MDHEN and CDR2 SYDVKM.

CDR3 amino acids: CASSEGTSSGANVLTF. CDR3 DNA: TGTGCCAGCAGTGAAGGGACAAGCTCTGGGGCCAACGTCCTGACTTTC. The V gene is TRBV2, the J gene TRBJ2-6; tentatively, D is TRBD1 (5 bases). The CDR3 runs to 16 residues. The V gene's germline CDR1 is SNHLY and CDR2 FYNNEI. Trimming left V 1 base short and J 0 bases short, with 7 bases between.

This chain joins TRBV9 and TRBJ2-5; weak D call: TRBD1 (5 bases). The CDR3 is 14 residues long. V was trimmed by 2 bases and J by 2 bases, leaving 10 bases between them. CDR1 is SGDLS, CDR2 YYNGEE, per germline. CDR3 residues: CASSVSGAQETQYF. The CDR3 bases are TGTGCCAGCAGCGTGAGTGGGGCGCAAGAGACCCAGTACTTC.

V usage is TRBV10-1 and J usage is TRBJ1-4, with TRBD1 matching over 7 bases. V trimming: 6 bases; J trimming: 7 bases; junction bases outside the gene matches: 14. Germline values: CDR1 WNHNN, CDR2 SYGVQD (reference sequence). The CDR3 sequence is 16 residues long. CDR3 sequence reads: CASRRQGEAFCEKLFF. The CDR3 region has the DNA TGCGCCAGCAGGCGACAGGGCGAAGCCTTTTGTGAAAAACTGTTTTTT.

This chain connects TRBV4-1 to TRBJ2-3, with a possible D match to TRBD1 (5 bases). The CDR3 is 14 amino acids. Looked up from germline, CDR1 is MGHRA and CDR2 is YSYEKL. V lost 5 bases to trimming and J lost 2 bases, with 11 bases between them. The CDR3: CASSIRDNTDTQYF. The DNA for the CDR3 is TGCGCCAGCAGCATCAGGGATAACACAGATACGCAGTATTTT.